This T cell receptor beta chain emerged from a study of blood T cell repertoires in COVID-19. As handled by the study authors: Estimation of nucleated cell counts was performed using reference gene primer amplification. The assay was immunoSEQ multiplex PCR, and TCRdb's table has in-frame clones only and misses some. V and J calls and clone size are copied from that table; D and trimming were computed from the DNA. The table has a few hundred thousand clones, almost 90% seen once; the top ten hold about 14%. This clone was seen a few times. The V end lost 4 bases, the J end lost 3 bases, and 12 bases lay between the germline ends. CDR3 size: 14 residues. Germline V gives CDR1 SGHVS, CDR2 FNYEAQ.

This rearrangement joins TRBV7-6 to TRBJ1-1; possibly TRBD1 for D (5 bases). This TCR was sampled from a woman aged 45-59 years with acute COVID-19. Input material: PBMCs or T cells enriched from blood (not recorded which). CDR3 protein: CASSSTGLYTEAFF. DNA of the CDR3: TGTGCCAGCAGCTCAACAGGATTGTACACTGAAGCTTTCTTT.